This TCR beta chain was observed in a study of cytomegalovirus exposure and HLA in healthy donors. General study findings and limits: In presence/absence analyses, roughly uniform sequencing depth across donors was assumed. Sequencing likely generated an artifact that appeared as a cluster of highly shared sequence variants. Associated with HLA alleles at 0.05 false discovery rate in a later analysis were 16,951 TCR beta sequences.

The PCR had 60 Vbeta and 13 Jbeta primers. Assay: immunoSEQ multiplex PCR; the TCRdb copy retains only in-frame clones and omits some. The sample holds 85,000 to 90,000 clones, 70% to 85% seen once. This clone was seen only a few times. What it binds is not known. This receptor was obtained from a man younger than 45 in good health and CMV-seronegative. Sequenced material: PBMCs.

The CDR3 DNA sequence: TGTGCTAGTGGTTTGCCCTCCAACTATGGCTACACCTTC. This sequence encodes CASGLPSNYGYTF. The genes are TRBV12-5 and TRBJ1-2, with D hard to call. Trimming shortened V by 2 bases and J by 2 bases, and 6 bases separated the two germline ends. Germline-derived CDR1 and CDR2 are LGHNT and FRNRAP. The CDR3 is 13 residues long.